The sequence of this TCR beta chain was determined in a study of post-analysis software for immune sequencing data. Tagging with unique molecular identifiers was a feature of the TCR beta cDNA libraries. TCRdb analysed the PCR reads with MiXCR anew, one entry per CDR3 protein. Of about 400,000 distinct CDR3 sequences listed, roughly 36% were seen once; the top ten hold about an eighth. Germline-derived CDR1 and CDR2 are MNHEY and SVGAGI. The CDR3 covers 14 residues. Study-wide results and limits: There were a few TRBV segments more frequent in patients than controls, and TRBV5-6, TRBV5-1 and TRBV20-1 were among them.

There are a few counts of this clonotype. Its antigen is not identified. The chain recombines TRBV6-5 with TRBJ2-7, with a possible D match to TRBD1 (5 bases). The J call may be faulty, since TRBJ2-5 better matches the DNA end. The TCR originated in a girl between 10 and 17 years old with multiple sclerosis. The sequenced material came from blood. CDR3 protein: CASSSAGSQETQYF. The CDR3 DNA reads as TGTGCCAGCAGTTCAGCAGGGTCCCAAGAGACCCAGTACTTC.